The 13 T cell receptor beta chains below were found in one sample sequenced in a study of beta chain features in type 1 diabetes (dated by TCRdb to 2016 to 2019). Library preparation was by the immunoSEQ multiplex PCR assay. The entire amount of isolated RNA was reverse transcribed using the High Capacity cDNA Reverse Transcription Kit, so the sequenced TCRB transcripts were expressed ones. The source is immuneACCESS, and TCRdb retained only in-frame sequences with V and J called. Part of the clones is not carried over; for the studies checked, unresolved V genes explain less than half of this, and the remainder is unexplained. This sample lists some 230,000 clones; 9.6% were detected once. In total, the top ten clones hold just under 0.035% of the sample. What was sequenced was naive CD4+ T cells from blood. The sample's cell subset or site label, in plain terms: true naive CD4+ T cells. The receptors were sampled from a woman aged 18-29 years in good health.

In its sample, this clone was seen a few times. The V gene is TRBV30, the J gene TRBJ1-3; no reliable D call. V lost 3 bases to trimming and J lost 3 bases, with 9 bases between them. The CDR3 sequence is 13 residues long. The germline V gene encodes CDR1 GTSNPN and CDR2 SVGIG (reference sequence). DNA of the CDR3: TGTGCCTGGAGCGGTGATCGTGGAAACACCATATATTTT. Residues: CAWSGDRGNTIYF.

This chain uses TRBV28 with TRBJ2-7, with TRBD1 matching over 9 bases. Germline values: CDR1 MDHEN, CDR2 SYDVKM. V shed 6 bases, J shed 2 bases, and the junction held 8 bases outside the gene matches. CDR3 length: 15 amino acids. The CDR3: CASRAWGQGTYEQYF. The CDR3 DNA reads as TGTGCCAGCAGGGCCTGGGGACAGGGAACCTACGAGCAGTACTTC.

The chain has TRBV15 and TRBJ1-2; a possible D gene is TRBD1 (5 bases). Trimming took off 0 bases at V and 2 bases at J, with 13 bases between the two ends. Per the germline V gene, CDR1 is LNHNV and CDR2 is YYDKDF (reference sequence). This CDR3 is 16 amino acids long. DNA for the CDR3: TGTGCCACCAGCAGAGATGATCTACAGGCGAACTATGGCTACACCTTC. This encodes CATSRDDLQANYGYTF.

This clone has more than one count but fewer than ten. The V call is TRBV12-5, the J call TRBJ2-1; 9 bases map to TRBD2. Germline loops: CDR1 LGHNT, CDR2 FRNRAP. The length of the CDR3 is 16 residues. Losses at the gene ends were 2 bases for V and 8 bases for J; bases not matched to a gene: 10. CDR3 sequence: CASGLMMSGRSYEQFF. CDR3 bases: TGTGCTAGTGGTTTGATGATGAGCGGGAGGTCGTATGAGCAGTTCTTC.

The V and J genes are TRBV10-3 and TRBJ2-2; TRBD1 agrees at 9 bases. The trim removed 6 bases at V and 4 bases at J, leaving 9 bases unmatched. The CDR3 contains 16 residues. Germline V gene data show CDR1 as ENHRY and CDR2 as SYGVKD. CDR3 sequence: CAIRKTGQGGTGELFF. The CDR3 DNA reads as TGTGCCATCAGGAAGACGGGACAGGGCGGCACCGGGGAGCTGTTTTTT.

J is TRBJ1-5 and V is TRBV7-8; 9 nucleotides align to TRBD1. Germline assignment: CDR1 SGHVS and CDR2 FQNEAQ. CDR3 length: 15 amino acids. Trimming removed 1 base from V and 4 bases from J; junction bases left unmatched: 2. This chain's CDR3 is CASSLVGQGNQPQHF. The CDR3 DNA follows: TGTGCCAGCAGCTTAGTGGGACAGGGTAATCAGCCCCAGCATTTT.

This chain connects TRBV15 to TRBJ2-3, with 8 bases aligning to TRBD2. CDR3 length: 17 residues. Trimming took 0 bases from V and 2 from J; bases not matched to a gene: 7. Germline CDR1 is LNHNV and CDR2 is YYDKDF (reference sequence). DNA of the CDR3: TGTGCCACCAGCAGAGATGAGACTAGCGCACTCACAGATACGCAGTATTTT. Its protein is CATSRDETSALTDTQYF.

The chain recombines TRBV5-1 with TRBJ2-4, with TRBD2 matching over 9 bases. The CDR3 length is 16 residues. Per germline, CDR1 SGHRS and CDR2 YFSETQ. J lost 0 bases, V lost 4 bases, and 5 bases had no gene match. The CDR3 here is CASSDSGSVAKNIQYF. Written as DNA, the CDR3 is TGCGCCAGCAGCGATAGCGGGAGTGTAGCCAAAAACATTCAGTACTTC.

This clone was seen more than once but under ten times. The rearrangement uses TRBV5-4 and TRBJ2-2, with D tentatively TRBD1 (5 bases). Germline CDR1 is SGHNT and CDR2 is YYREEE (reference sequence). The V end was cut by 6 bases, the J end by 5 bases, with 14 bases between. The CDR3 runs 14 residues. The CDR3 nucleotides read TGTGCCAGCATTCAGGGTCCAGGTACCGGGGAGCTGTTTTTT. Translating it yields CASIQGPGTGELFF.

V usage is TRBV5-6 and J usage is TRBJ1-4; D not resolved. The V gene's germline CDR1 is SGHDT and CDR2 YYEEEE. CDR3 length: 15 residues. Trimming removed 3 bases from V and 4 bases from J, with 13 bases in between. CDR3: CASSYSRNFNEKLFF. The CDR3 DNA reads TGTGCCAGCAGCTACAGCAGGAACTTTAATGAAAAACTGTTTTTT.

This clone was seen a few times. This chain connects TRBV6-5 to TRBJ1-2; weak D call: TRBD1 (6 bases). This CDR3 has 12 residues. Between the trimmed V and J ends, which lost 4 bases and 7 bases, there was a span of 10 bases. Germline lookup yields CDR1 MNHEY and CDR2 SVGAGI. The CDR3 loop reads CASSSTGFGYTF. CDR3 DNA sequence: TGTGCCAGCAGTTCCACAGGGTTTGGCTACACCTTC.

This clone occurred a few times. This chain joins TRBV5-1 and TRBJ2-2, with 10 bases fitting TRBD2. The CDR3 totals 16 residues. Germline CDR1 and CDR2: SGHRS and YFSETQ. The junction had 7 bases not matched to a gene; V was cut back by 4 bases and J by 4 bases. Here the CDR3 reads CASSTLAGVGTGELFF. As DNA, the CDR3 is TGCGCCAGCAGCACCCTAGCGGGAGTAGGCACCGGGGAGCTGTTTTTT.

The V gene is TRBV5-4, the J gene TRBJ1-2; perhaps TRBD1 as D (5 bases). V dropped 4 bases and J dropped 0 bases, with 16 bases sitting between them. The CDR3 loop spans 16 amino acids. Germline CDR1 SGHNT, CDR2 YYREEE (reference sequence). CDR3 nucleotide sequence: TGTGCCAGCAGCGCCCCGCGGGGGGGTGCTAACTATGGCTACACCTTC. Encoded protein: CASSAPRGGANYGYTF.